This T cell receptor (beta chain) was identified in a study of early T cells in non-severe SARS-CoV-2 infection. Study-level information: The study sequenced bulk RNA from unsorted whole blood, with chains unpaired.

CDR3 size: 15 residues. cDNA molecules, individually, were tagged with unique molecular identifiers. TCRdb re-called the 5' RACE reads with MiXCR, one entry per CDR3 protein. This sample has around 71,000 distinct CDR3 sequences, with 13% to 15% found just once. This clonotype was recorded many times. Its target is not known. General study findings and limits: Anti-spike CD8 specificities were favored by VDJdb matching, whose results missed private and CD4 specificities.

J is TRBJ2-7 and V is TRBV21-1. TRBV21-1 constitutes a pseudogene. The sequence was obtained from an adult who was a healthcare worker with PCR-confirmed SARS-CoV-2 infection or an uninfected control (not recorded which). The sample in question was whole blood, obtained at baseline. The CDR3 loop is CASSKRKANSYEQYF. The CDR3 DNA reads TGTGCCAGCAGCAAAAGGAAAGCGAACTCCTACGAGCAGTACTTC.